A single sample is the source of the 32 T cell receptor beta chains below, sequenced in a study of blood T cell repertoires in COVID-19. Clones were read by immunoSEQ multiplex PCR, and TCRdb kept only the in-frame ones, dropping some. The sample has roughly 250,000 clones; about 68% are singletons. The specimen sequenced was peripheral blood. These receptors came from a woman older than 75 with acute or convalescent COVID-19.

The chain has TRBV6-1 and TRBJ2-2; possible D gene TRBD1, 6 bases. Germline V lookup: CDR1 MNHNS, CDR2 SASEGT. The length of the CDR3 is 15 residues. V was shortened by 6 bases and J by 2 bases, with 13 bases between the two germline ends. CDR3 bases: TGTGCCAGCAGCTCTGGACAGAGAAACACCGGGGAGCTGTTTTTT. It specifies CASSSGQRNTGELFF.

This chain connects TRBV5-1 to TRBJ2-7; weak D call: TRBD1 (6 bases). The CDR3 totals 13 residues. Trimming took 5 bases from V and 3 from J, leaving 12 bases between them. Germline loops: CDR1 SGHRS, CDR2 YFSETQ. The CDR3 loop reads CASSFEDSYEQYF. CDR3 DNA: TGCGCCAGCAGTTTTGAGGACAGCTACGAGCAGTACTTC.

The chain combines TRBV7-2 with TRBJ1-2; D is perhaps TRBD1 (5 bases). Trimming left V 6 bases short and J 2 bases short, with 13 bases between. Germline lookup yields CDR1 SGHTA and CDR2 FQGNSA. The CDR3 has 14 residues. CDR3 region: CASRRTGDNYGYTF. As DNA, the CDR3 is TGTGCCAGCAGAAGGACGGGGGACAACTATGGCTACACCTTC.

V usage is TRBV25-1 and J usage is TRBJ2-5; 8 bases match TRBD1. The CDR3 is 16 residues long. Trimming cost V 2 bases and J 3 bases; bases outside gene matches: 8. CDR1 is MGHDK, CDR2 SYGVNS, per germline. CDR3 bases: TGTGCCAGCAGTGAACCCCGGACAGGGTGGAAAGAGACCCAGTACTTC. It specifies CASSEPRTGWKETQYF.

The gene calls are TRBV9 and TRBJ2-5; D may be TRBD2 (6 bases). Trimming stripped 4 bases from V and 2 bases from J, with 9 bases between. Germline assignment: CDR1 SGDLS and CDR2 YYNGEE. The CDR3 is 13 residues long. CDR3 protein: CASSSRGQETQYF. The CDR3 region has the DNA TGTGCCAGCAGCTCCCGGGGGCAAGAGACCCAGTACTTC.

This chain connects TRBV19 to TRBJ1-2; 9 bases match TRBD1. Germline V lookup: CDR1 LNHDA, CDR2 SQIVND (reference sequence). With 6 bases clipped from V and 5 bases from J, the junction kept 10 bases outside the gene matches. The CDR3 spans 15 residues. In DNA, the CDR3 is TGTGCCAGTAGCCTGGGACAGGGTGGACTATATGGCTACACCTTC. It codes for CASSLGQGGLYGYTF.

The table lists this clone with a count of one. This sample includes further DNA sequences coding for the same CDR3. V is TRBV6-2 or TRBV6-3 and J is TRBJ1-5; 9 bases fit TRBD1. The ends lost 0 bases at V and 2 bases at J; junction bases unmatched: 2. The CDR3 covers 16 residues. The germline V gene encodes CDR1 MNHEY and CDR2 SVGEGT. CDR3 sequence: CASSYSRTGGNQPQHF. The CDR3 nucleotides are TGTGCCAGCAGTTACTCAAGGACAGGGGGCAATCAGCCCCAGCATTTT.

V gene TRBV27 combines with J gene TRBJ1-5; D might be TRBD1 (6 bases). V lost 4 bases, J lost 1 base, and 14 bases lay in between. Germline V gene lookup returns CDR1 MNHEY and CDR2 SMNVEV (reference sequence). There are 16 residues in the CDR3. DNA of the CDR3: TGTGCCAGCAGTTCGAACAGGGTGAGGAGCAATCAGCCCCAGCATTTT. It specifies CASSSNRVRSNQPQHF.

This rearrangement joins TRBV3-1 (or the pseudogene TRBV3-2) to TRBJ2-7; TRBD1 matches 7 bases. V lost 1 base to trimming and J lost 2 bases; unmatched junction nucleotides: 5. Germline-derived CDR1 and CDR2 are LGHDT and YNNKEL (reference sequence). The CDR3 consists of 15 residues. The CDR3 loop reads CASSQVGTATYEQYF. DNA of the CDR3: TGTGCCAGCAGCCAAGTGGGGACAGCAACCTACGAGCAGTACTTC.

This chain joins TRBV2 and TRBJ2-4, with D possibly being TRBD2 (7 bases). This CDR3 is 14 amino acids long. The germline gives CDR1 SNHLY, CDR2 FYNNEI. Trimming pared 6 bases from V and 6 bases from J, leaving 15 bases between. CDR3 amino acids: CASRQRGGGNIQYF. Written as DNA, the CDR3 is TGTGCCAGCAGGCAGCGGGGAGGGGGAAACATTCAGTACTTC.

This clone was counted a single time. V gene TRBV5-1 combines with J gene TRBJ1-5; D uncertain. Germline CDR1 and CDR2: SGHRS and YFSETQ. There are 15 residues in the CDR3. The V gene lost 0 bases and the J gene lost 6 bases, with 13 bases spanning the gap. The CDR3 loop reads CASSLEAGVGQPQHF. The CDR3 DNA sequence: TGCGCCAGCAGCTTGGAGGCAGGTGTGGGTCAGCCCCAGCATTTT. Supplemented by reference TRBV5-1 and TRBJ1-5, the full variable domain reads KAGVTQTPRYLIKTRGQQVTLSCSPISGHRSVSWYQQTPGQGLQFLFEYFSETQRNKGNFPGRFSGRQFSNSRSEMNVSTLELGDSALYLCASSLEAGVGQPQHFGDGTRLSIL.

This clone came up once. In nucleotides, the CDR3 is TGCGCCAGCAGCTTGGACCGGAGGGGAGATACGCAGTATTTT. Its protein is CASSLDRRGDTQYF. This chain uses TRBV5-1 with TRBJ2-3, with D maybe TRBD2 (6 bases). The germline CDR1 and CDR2 sequences are SGHRS and YFSETQ. This CDR3 is 14 amino acids long. V lost 0 bases and J 5 bases, leaving 10 bases between the germline ends.

V gene TRBV10-3 combines with J gene TRBJ2-1; 7 bases line up with TRBD2. The trim removed 0 bases at V and 6 bases at J, leaving 8 bases unmatched. CDR1 is ENHRY, CDR2 SYGVKD, per germline. The CDR3 length is 16 residues. CDR3 coding DNA: TGTGCCATCAGTGAGTCGGCGGGAGCTTGGGGCAATGAGCAGTTCTTC. Its translation is CAISESAGAWGNEQFF.

The chain has TRBV19 and TRBJ1-3; D remains unclear. The CDR3 is 14 residues long. Trimming removed 4 bases from V and 2 bases from J, with 9 bases in between. Germline CDR1 reads LNHDA; CDR2 reads SQIVND (reference sequence). CDR3 residues: CASSNVSPGNTIYF. CDR3 bases: TGTGCCAGTAGTAATGTAAGCCCTGGAAACACCATATATTTT. The full variable domain, with the rest looked up from reference TRBV19 and TRBJ1-3, is DGGITQSPKYLFRKEGQNVTLSCEQNLNHDAMYWYRQDPGQGLRLIYYSQIVNDFQKGDIAEGYSVSREKKESFPLTVTSAQKNPTAFYLCASSNVSPGNTIYFGEGSWLTVV.

This chain links TRBV21-1 with TRBJ2-3; the table names TRBD2, a call not compared with the DNA. TRBV21-1 is reported as a pseudogene. The CDR3 is 16 amino acids. The DNA of the CDR3 is TGTGCCAGCAACCCCGGAACTAGCGTTTTCTCAGATACGCAGTATTTT. Amino acids: CASNPGTSVFSDTQYF.

CDR3 DNA sequence: TGCGCCAGCAGTCCCGGGACAGGGGGCGAAGGTGAAAAACTGTTTTTT. This translates into CASSPGTGGEGEKLFF. The chain employs TRBV5-1 and TRBJ1-4; 12 bases fit TRBD1. This CDR3 has 16 amino acids. Germline V lookup: CDR1 SGHRS, CDR2 YFSETQ. The trim removed 5 bases at V and 7 bases at J, leaving 9 bases unmatched.

The gene calls are TRBV30 and TRBJ2-7; D not resolved. Germline-derived CDR1 and CDR2 are GTSNPN and SVGIG (reference sequence). The CDR3 contains 12 residues. Trimming stripped 2 bases from V and 5 bases from J, with 10 bases between. The CDR3 coding sequence is TGTGCCTGGAGTCAGAACCCCCACGAGCAGTACTTC. It translates to CAWSQNPHEQYF. The full variable domain, rest sourced from reference TRBV30 and TRBJ2-7, is SQTIHQWPATLVQPVGSPLSLECTVEGTSNPNLYWYRQAAGRGLQLLFYSVGIGQISSEVPQNLSASRPQDRQFILSSKKLLLSDSGFYLCAWSQNPHEQYFGPGTRLTVT.

This clone has a handful of counts. The chain recombines TRBV2 with TRBJ2-5; D gene ambiguous. V lost 1 base, J lost 5 bases, and 5 bases lay in between. Per germline, CDR1 SNHLY and CDR2 FYNNEI. The CDR3 contains 12 residues. CDR3 nucleotides: TGTGCCAGCAGTGAAGTTGAGGAGACCCAGTACTTC. Residues: CASSEVEETQYF.

The chain uses TRBV2 and TRBJ1-2; a weak D match, TRBD1 (5 bases). The CDR3 spans 13 residues. Germline CDR1 SNHLY, CDR2 FYNNEI. V lost 1 base, J lost 4 bases, and 7 bases lay in between. Written as DNA, the CDR3 is TGTGCCAGCAGTGAAGACAGGAGCTATGGCTACACCTTC. This encodes CASSEDRSYGYTF.

J is TRBJ1-6 and V is TRBV9; possibly TRBD1 for D (6 bases). Germline V gives CDR1 SGDLS, CDR2 YYNGEE. The CDR3 has 14 residues. V was trimmed by 3 bases and J by 10 bases, leaving 14 bases between them. The CDR3 sequence is CASSAPGARSPLHF. The CDR3 nucleotides read TGTGCCAGCAGCGCCCCAGGGGCTCGATCACCCCTCCACTTT. The variable domain in full, with the rest retrieved from reference TRBV9 and TRBJ1-6, is DSGVTQTPKHLITATGQRVTLRCSPRSGDLSVYWYQQSLDQGLQFLIQYYNGEERAKGNILERFSAQQFPDLHSELNLSSLELGDSALYFCASSAPGARSPLHFGNGTRLTVT.

This chain joins TRBV6-5 and TRBJ2-4, with D hard to call. This CDR3 region has 15 residues. CDR1 and CDR2 from the germline V gene are MNHEY and SVGAGI. V lost 3 bases and J lost 0, with 9 bases in between. This CDR3 is CASSYSQKAKNIQYF. The CDR3 bases are TGTGCCAGCAGTTATTCCCAAAAAGCCAAAAACATTCAGTACTTC.

The chain joins TRBV11-2 to TRBJ1-4; D is undetermined. Germline V gene data show CDR1 as SGHAT and CDR2 as FQNNGV. V lost 3 bases and J lost 7, with 12 bases in between. This CDR3 region has 14 residues. CDR3 nucleotides: TGTGCCAGCAGCTTCGGTTTGAATGGTGAAAAACTGTTTTTT. This sequence encodes CASSFGLNGEKLFF.

The V gene is TRBV7-8, the J gene TRBJ2-3; tentatively, D is TRBD2 (6 bases). V gave up 1 base and J gave up 0 bases, with 14 bases separating them. Per the germline V gene, CDR1 is SGHVS and CDR2 is FQNEAQ. This CDR3 is built from 17 residues. CDR3 bases: TGTGCCAGCAGCTTAGTAGCCCCGGGACTTAGCACAGATACGCAGTATTTT. It is translated as CASSLVAPGLSTDTQYF.

The gene calls are TRBV6-2 or TRBV6-3 and TRBJ2-7, with 7 bases aligning to TRBD1. After removal of 5 bases from V and 2 bases from J, the junction contained 12 bases not matched to a gene. Germline V gives CDR1 MNHEY, CDR2 SVGEGT. The CDR3 has 16 residues. In nucleotides, the CDR3 is TGTGCCAGCAGTACCCGAACTGGACAGGCAACCTACGAGCAGTACTTC. Amino acid sequence: CASSTRTGQATYEQYF.

The rearrangement uses TRBV6-2 or TRBV6-3 and TRBJ1-4; TRBD1 matches at 7 bases. Germline V lookup: CDR1 MNHEY, CDR2 SVGEGT. This CDR3 is built from 16 residues. V dropped 6 bases and J dropped 1; count of bases not matched to a gene: 8. CDR3 residues: CASSQGGRITNEKLFF. The CDR3 DNA follows: TGTGCCAGCAGCCAAGGGGGCAGGATAACTAATGAAAAACTGTTTTTT.

Comments on this clone: In the same sample, other DNA sequences code for this CDR3. The chain is built from TRBV5-1 and TRBJ2-7; unclear D gene. This CDR3 spans 12 amino acids. With 1 base removed from V and 4 bases from J, the gap between germline ends came to 6 bases. The V gene's germline CDR1 is SGHRS and CDR2 YFSETQ. CDR3 DNA sequence: TGCGCCAGCAGCTTGCCGGGTTACGAGCAGTACTTC. Amino acid sequence: CASSLPGYEQYF.

This clone appeared many times. The gene calls are TRBV6-6 and TRBJ2-7; D not certain. The V and J ends lost 4 bases and 5 bases respectively, with 6 bases between them. This CDR3 contains 11 residues. CDR1 and CDR2 (germline): MNHNY, SVGAGI (reference sequence). The CDR3 DNA follows: TGTGCCAGCAGTTCCCTTAACGAGCAGTACTTC. Protein product: CASSSLNEQYF.

The gene calls are TRBV2 and TRBJ2-1; no firm D call. Germline-derived CDR1 and CDR2 are SNHLY and FYNNEI. This CDR3 has 11 residues. The V and J ends lost 7 bases and 8 bases respectively, with 9 bases between them. CDR3 DNA: TGTGCCAGCAAAAGATGGCATGAGCAGTTCTTC. This encodes CASKRWHEQFF. The variable domain in full, with the rest retrieved from reference TRBV2 and TRBJ2-1, is EPEVTQTPSHQVTQMGQEVILRCVPISNHLYFYWYRQILGQKVEFLVSFYNNEISEKSEIFDDQFSVERPDGSNFTLKIRSTKLEDSAMYFCASKRWHEQFFGPGTRLTVL.

The chain combines TRBV5-1 with TRBJ2-2; 7 nucleotides align to TRBD1. Germline V gene sequence: CDR1 SGHRS, CDR2 YFSETQ. The junction had 10 bases not matched to a gene; V was cut back by 6 bases and J by 5 bases. The CDR3 runs to 15 residues. The CDR3 loop is CASTTGQTKTGELFF. CDR3 coding DNA: TGCGCCAGCACGACGGGACAGACAAAGACCGGGGAGCTGTTTTTT. The variable domain in full, with the rest retrieved from reference TRBV5-1 and TRBJ2-2, is KAGVTQTPRYLIKTRGQQVTLSCSPISGHRSVSWYQQTPGQGLQFLFEYFSETQRNKGNFPGRFSGRQFSNSRSEMNVSTLELGDSALYLCASTTGQTKTGELFFGEGSRLTVL.

This chain uses TRBV5-1 with TRBJ2-7; TRBD1 agrees at 8 bases. CDR1 and CDR2 (germline): SGHRS, YFSETQ. The CDR3 loop spans 14 amino acids. V trimming: 5 bases; J trimming: 4 bases; junction bases outside the gene matches: 8. The CDR3 region has the DNA TGCGCCAGCAGAGCTGAGGACAGGGCGTACGAGCAGTACTTC. Amino acids: CASRAEDRAYEQYF.

The chain carries TRBV5-1 and TRBJ1-2; D perhaps matches TRBD1 (5 bases). Germline V gene lookup returns CDR1 SGHRS and CDR2 YFSETQ. Trimming shortened V by 0 bases and J by 11 bases, and 14 bases separated the two germline ends. The CDR3 is 13 residues long. In DNA, the CDR3 is TGCGCCAGCAGCTTGGGTGGGGCAGGGCTTTACACCTTC. Amino acids: CASSLGGAGLYTF.

The chain has TRBV2 and TRBJ2-5; 14 nucleotides align to TRBD2. The CDR3 has 16 residues. The J segment lost 9 bases and the V segment lost 6 bases, leaving 12 bases of the junction unmatched. Germline V gene lookup returns CDR1 SNHLY and CDR2 FYNNEI. This CDR3 reads CASRNGLAGGRGAQYF. The CDR3 nucleotides are TGTGCCAGCAGGAATGGACTAGCGGGGGGACGTGGGGCCCAGTACTTC.